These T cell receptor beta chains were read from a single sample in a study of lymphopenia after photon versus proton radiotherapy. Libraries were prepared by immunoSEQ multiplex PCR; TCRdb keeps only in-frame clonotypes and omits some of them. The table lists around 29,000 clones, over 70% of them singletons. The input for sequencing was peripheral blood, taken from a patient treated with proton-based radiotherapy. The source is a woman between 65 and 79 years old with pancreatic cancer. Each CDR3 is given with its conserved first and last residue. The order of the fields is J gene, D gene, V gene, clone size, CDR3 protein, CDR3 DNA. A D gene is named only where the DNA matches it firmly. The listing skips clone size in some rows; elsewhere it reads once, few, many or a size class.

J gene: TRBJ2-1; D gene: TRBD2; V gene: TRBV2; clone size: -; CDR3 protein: CASSERAGELNEQFF; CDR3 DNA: TGTGCCAGCAGTGAAAGGGCGGGAGAGCTCAATGAGCAGTTCTTC
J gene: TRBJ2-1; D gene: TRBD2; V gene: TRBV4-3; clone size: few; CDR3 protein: CASSQELSLAGANEQFF; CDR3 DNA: TGCGCCAGCAGCCAAGAACTTTCACTAGCGGGAGCCAATGAGCAGTTCTTC
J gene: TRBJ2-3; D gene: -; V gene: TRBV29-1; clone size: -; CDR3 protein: CSVVVRPMTDTQYF; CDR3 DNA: TGCAGCGTTGTAGTACGACCGATGACAGATACGCAGTATTTT
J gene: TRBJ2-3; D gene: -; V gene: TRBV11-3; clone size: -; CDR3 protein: CASSPNGGEGTDTQYF; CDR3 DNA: TGTGCCAGCAGCCCCAACGGAGGGGAGGGCACAGATACGCAGTATTTT
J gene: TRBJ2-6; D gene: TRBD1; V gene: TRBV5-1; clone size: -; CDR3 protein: CASSLQGSGANVLTF; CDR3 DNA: TGCGCCAGCAGCTTACAGGGGTCTGGGGCCAACGTCCTGACTTTC
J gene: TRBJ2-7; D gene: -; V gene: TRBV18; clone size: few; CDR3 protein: CASSTDLYEQYF; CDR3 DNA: TGTGCCAGCTCCACGGACCTATACGAGCAGTACTTC
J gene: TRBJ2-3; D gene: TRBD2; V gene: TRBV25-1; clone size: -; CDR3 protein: CASSAASGSRDTQYF; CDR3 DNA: TGTGCCAGCAGTGCCGCTAGCGGGAGCCGGGATACGCAGTATTTT
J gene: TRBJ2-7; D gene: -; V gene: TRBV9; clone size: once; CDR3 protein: CASSVAAQTSYEQYF; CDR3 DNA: TGTGCCAGCAGCGTAGCTGCCCAGACCTCCTACGAGCAGTACTTC
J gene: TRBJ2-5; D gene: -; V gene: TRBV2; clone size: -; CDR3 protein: CASRGGETYQETQYF; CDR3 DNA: TGTGCCAGCAGGGGGGGTGAGACGTACCAAGAGACCCAGTACTTC
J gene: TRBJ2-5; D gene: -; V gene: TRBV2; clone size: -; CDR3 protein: CASSFLGTQYF; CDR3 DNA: TGTGCCAGCAGCTTTTTAGGGACCCAGTACTTC
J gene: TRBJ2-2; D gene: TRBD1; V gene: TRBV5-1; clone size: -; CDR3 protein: CASGTGGASGELFF; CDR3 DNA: TGCGCCAGCGGGACAGGGGGCGCCTCCGGGGAGCTGTTTTTT
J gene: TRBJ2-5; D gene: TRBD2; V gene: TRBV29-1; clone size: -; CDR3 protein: CSGGLAETQYF; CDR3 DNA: TGCAGCGGCGGACTAGCGGAGACCCAGTACTTC
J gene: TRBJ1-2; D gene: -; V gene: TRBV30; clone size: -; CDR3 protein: CAWKAPGSSYGYTF; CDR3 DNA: TGTGCCTGGAAGGCGCCAGGATCTAGCTATGGCTACACCTTC
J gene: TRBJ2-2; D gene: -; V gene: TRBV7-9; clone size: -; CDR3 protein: CASSFENTGELFF; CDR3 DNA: TGTGCCAGCAGCTTTGAAAACACCGGGGAGCTGTTTTTT
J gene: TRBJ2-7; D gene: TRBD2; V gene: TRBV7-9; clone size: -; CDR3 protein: CASSLTGLAGGVYEQYF; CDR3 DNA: TGTGCCAGCAGCTTAACGGGACTAGCGGGAGGAGTCTACGAGCAGTACTTC
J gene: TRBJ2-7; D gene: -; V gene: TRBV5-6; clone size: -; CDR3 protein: CASSLIRGFFYEQYF; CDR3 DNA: TGTGCCAGCAGCTTGATCAGGGGTTTTTTCTACGAGCAGTACTTC
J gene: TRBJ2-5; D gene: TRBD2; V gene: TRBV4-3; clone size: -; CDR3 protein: CASSAGLVVETQYF; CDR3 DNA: TGCGCCAGCAGCGCAGGACTAGTGGTCGAGACCCAGTACTTC
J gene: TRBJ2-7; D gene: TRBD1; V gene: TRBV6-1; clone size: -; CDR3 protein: CASSGGQGGVYEQYF; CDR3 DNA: TGTGCCAGCAGTGGCGGACAGGGGGGGGTCTACGAGCAGTACTTC
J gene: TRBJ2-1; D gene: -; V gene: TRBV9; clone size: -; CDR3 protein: CASSAGTPSYNEQFF; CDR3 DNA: TGTGCCAGCAGCGCCGGGACCCCCTCCTACAATGAGCAGTTCTTC
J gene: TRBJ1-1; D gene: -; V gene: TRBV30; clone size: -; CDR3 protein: CAWRANQLLNTEAFF; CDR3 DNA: TGTGCCTGGAGGGCAAACCAATTATTAAACACTGAAGCTTTCTTT
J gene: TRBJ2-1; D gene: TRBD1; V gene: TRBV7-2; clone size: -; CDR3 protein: CASTLRRDRAYNEQFF; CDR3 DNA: TGTGCCAGCACCTTGCGGCGGGACAGGGCCTACAATGAGCAGTTCTTC
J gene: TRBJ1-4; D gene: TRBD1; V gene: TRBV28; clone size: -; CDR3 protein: CSTGQGDNEKLFF; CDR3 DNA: TGTTCTACAGGACAGGGCGATAATGAAAAACTGTTTTTT
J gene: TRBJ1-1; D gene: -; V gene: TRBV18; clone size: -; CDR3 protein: CASSTDRLTEAFF; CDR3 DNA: TGTGCCAGCTCAACCGACAGACTCACTGAAGCTTTCTTT
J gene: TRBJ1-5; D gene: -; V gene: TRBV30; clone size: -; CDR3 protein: CAWSVGRRSPAQHF; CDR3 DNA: TGTGCCTGGAGTGTGGGACGGCGAAGCCCGGCCCAGCATTTT
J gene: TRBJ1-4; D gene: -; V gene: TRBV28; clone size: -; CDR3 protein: CASRTGRNYGENEKLFF; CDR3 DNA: TGTGCCAGCCGCACAGGACGAAACTACGGGGAGAATGAAAAACTGTTTTTT
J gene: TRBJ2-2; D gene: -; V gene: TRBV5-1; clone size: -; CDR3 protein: CASSLPSRTGELFF; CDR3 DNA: TGCGCCAGCAGCCTCCCTAGCAGGACCGGGGAGCTGTTTTTT
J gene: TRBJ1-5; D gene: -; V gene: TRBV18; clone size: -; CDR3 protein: CASSPGVDQPQHF; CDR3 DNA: TGTGCCAGCTCACCGGGGGTGGATCAGCCCCAGCATTTT
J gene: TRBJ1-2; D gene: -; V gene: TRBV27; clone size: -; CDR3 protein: CASSLGSGFRYGYTF; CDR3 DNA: TGTGCCAGCAGTCTAGGTTCGGGGTTTCGATATGGCTACACCTTC
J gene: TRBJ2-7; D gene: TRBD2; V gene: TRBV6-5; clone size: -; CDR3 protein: CASSLGRGSYEQYF; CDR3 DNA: TGTGCCAGCAGTTTAGGGAGGGGCTCCTACGAGCAGTACTTC
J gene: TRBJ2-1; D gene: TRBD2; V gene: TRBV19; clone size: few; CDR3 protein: CASRTSGSEVINEQFF; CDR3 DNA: TGTGCCAGTAGGACTAGCGGGAGTGAGGTGATCAATGAGCAGTTCTTC
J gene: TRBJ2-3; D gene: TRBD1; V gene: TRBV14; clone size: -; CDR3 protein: CASSRRTGGSTDTQYF; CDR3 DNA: TGTGCCAGCAGCCGGAGGACAGGCGGGAGCACAGATACGCAGTATTTT
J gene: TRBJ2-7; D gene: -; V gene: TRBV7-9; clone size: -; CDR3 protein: CASSLDAFGRTYEQYF; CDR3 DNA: TGTGCCAGCAGCTTAGATGCATTTGGCAGGACCTACGAGCAGTACTTC
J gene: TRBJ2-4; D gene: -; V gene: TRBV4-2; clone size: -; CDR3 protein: CASSQVRENIQYF; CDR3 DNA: TGTGCCAGCAGCCAAGTACGGGAAAACATTCAGTACTTC
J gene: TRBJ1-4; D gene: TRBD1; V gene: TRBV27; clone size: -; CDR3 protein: CASKGAWAATNEKLFF; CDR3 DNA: TGTGCCAGCAAGGGGGCTTGGGCAGCAACTAATGAAAAACTGTTTTTT
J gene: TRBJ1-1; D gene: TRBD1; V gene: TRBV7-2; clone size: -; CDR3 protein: CASRAGTGNTEAFF; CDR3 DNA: TGTGCCAGCAGGGCGGGGACAGGGAACACTGAAGCTTTCTTT
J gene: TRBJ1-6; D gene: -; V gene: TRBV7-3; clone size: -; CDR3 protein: CASSLQHNSPLHF; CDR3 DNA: TGTGCCAGCAGCTTACAGCATAATTCACCCCTCCACTTT
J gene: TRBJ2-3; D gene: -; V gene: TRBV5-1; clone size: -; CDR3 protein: CASSLSLVTTDTQYF; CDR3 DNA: TGCGCCAGCAGCTTGAGTCTAGTCACCACAGATACGCAGTATTTT
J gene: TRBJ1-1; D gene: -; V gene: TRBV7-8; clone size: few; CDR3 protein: CASSPRVTEAFF; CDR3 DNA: TGTGCCAGCAGCCCGAGAGTAACTGAAGCTTTCTTT
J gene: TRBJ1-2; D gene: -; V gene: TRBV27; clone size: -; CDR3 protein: CASSSRVLWGIRDYGYTF; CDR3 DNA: TGTGCCAGCAGTTCAAGGGTGTTATGGGGGATCAGGGACTATGGCTACACCTTC
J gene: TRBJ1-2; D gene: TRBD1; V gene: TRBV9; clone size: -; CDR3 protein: CASSVGQGPYGYTF; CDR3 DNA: TGTGCCAGCAGCGTAGGACAGGGGCCCTATGGCTACACCTTC
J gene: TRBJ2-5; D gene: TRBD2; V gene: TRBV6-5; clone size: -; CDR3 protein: CASTHRREGRETQYF; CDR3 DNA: TGTGCCAGCACCCACCGGCGGGAGGGCCGAGAGACCCAGTACTTC
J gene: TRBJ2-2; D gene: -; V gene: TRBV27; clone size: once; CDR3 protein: CASSPSRGSTGELFF; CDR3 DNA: TGTGCCAGCAGTCCCTCCAGGGGTAGCACCGGGGAGCTGTTTTTT
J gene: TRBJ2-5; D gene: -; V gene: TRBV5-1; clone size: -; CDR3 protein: CASSLAARREETQYF; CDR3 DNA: TGCGCCAGCAGCTTGGCCGCCAGAAGGGAAGAGACCCAGTACTTC
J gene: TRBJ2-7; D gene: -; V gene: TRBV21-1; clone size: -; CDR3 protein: CASIPARWTFYEQYF; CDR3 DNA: TGTGCCAGCATCCCCGCCCGGTGGACGTTCTACGAGCAGTACTTC
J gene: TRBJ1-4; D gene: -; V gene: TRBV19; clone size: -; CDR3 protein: CASSKRAAGSNEKLFF; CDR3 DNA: TGTGCCAGTAGTAAAAGGGCGGCGGGTTCCAATGAAAAACTGTTTTTT
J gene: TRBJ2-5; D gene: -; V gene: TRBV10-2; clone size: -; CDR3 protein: CASSRDLNKETQYF; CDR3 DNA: TGCGCCAGCAGCCGGGACTTAAATAAAGAGACCCAGTACTTC
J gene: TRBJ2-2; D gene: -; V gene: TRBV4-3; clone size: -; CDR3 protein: CASSQGTAPGELFF; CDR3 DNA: TGCGCCAGCAGCCAAGGAACGGCGCCCGGGGAGCTGTTTTTT
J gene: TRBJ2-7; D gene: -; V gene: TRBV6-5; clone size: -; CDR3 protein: CASRFSDDSYEQYF; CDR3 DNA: TGTGCCAGCCGTTTTAGTGACGACTCCTACGAGCAGTACTTC
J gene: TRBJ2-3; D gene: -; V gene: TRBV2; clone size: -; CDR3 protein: CASCRDTYTDTQYF; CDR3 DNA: TGTGCCAGCTGCCGGGACACCTACACAGATACGCAGTATTTT
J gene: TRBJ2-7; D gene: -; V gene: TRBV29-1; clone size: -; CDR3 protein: CSVGGGRGRYEQYF; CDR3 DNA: TGCAGCGTTGGTGGGGGCCGAGGACGCTACGAGCAGTACTTC
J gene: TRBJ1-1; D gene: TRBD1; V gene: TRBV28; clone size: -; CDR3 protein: CASSLMTGIGEAFF; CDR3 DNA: TGTGCCAGCAGTCTAATGACAGGGATCGGTGAAGCTTTCTTT
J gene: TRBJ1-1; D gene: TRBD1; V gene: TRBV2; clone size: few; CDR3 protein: CASRIQGPAAEAFF; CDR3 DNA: TGTGCCAGCAGGATACAGGGGCCAGCGGCTGAAGCTTTCTTT
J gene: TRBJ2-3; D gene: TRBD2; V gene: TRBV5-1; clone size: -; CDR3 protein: CASRGKTGLAGGYADTQYF; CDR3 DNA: TGCGCCAGCCGCGGGAAAACTGGACTAGCGGGAGGTTATGCAGATACGCAGTATTTT
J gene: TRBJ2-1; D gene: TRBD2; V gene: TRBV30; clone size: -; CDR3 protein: CAWSRASGHKYLSDEQFF; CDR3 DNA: TGTGCCTGGAGTAGGGCTAGCGGGCACAAATACCTAAGCGATGAGCAGTTCTTC
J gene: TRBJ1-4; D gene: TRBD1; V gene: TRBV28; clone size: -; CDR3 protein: CASSPGQATNEKLFF; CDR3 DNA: TGTGCCAGCAGTCCCGGACAGGCAACTAATGAAAAACTGTTTTTT